The sequence of this T cell receptor (beta chain) was determined in a study of beta chain features in type 1 diabetes. This clone was counted a few times. Its cognate antigen is unknown. Study-level points and caveats: People with Type 1 diabetes carried modestly yet significantly shorter TCRB CDR3s in all four CD4+ subsets.

The CDR3 spans 15 residues. Germline V gene sequence: CDR1 SEHNR, CDR2 FQNEAQ (reference sequence). The ends lost 5 bases at V and 3 bases at J; junction bases unmatched: 9. What was sequenced were expressed TCRB transcripts, since all of the isolated RNA had been reverse transcribed. TCRdb's copy holds only in-frame clones and misses some; the assay was immunoSEQ multiplex PCR. The table lists about 400,000 clones, roughly 12% of them singletons. It was one heparinised blood draw, averaging around 120 mL, that each donor gave. Sequenced: naive CD4+ T cells from blood. The V gene is TRBV7-9, the J gene TRBJ2-7, with 8 bases fitting TRBD1. This receptor was taken from a woman between 18 and 29 years old with type 1 diabetes. CDR3 bases: TGTGCCAGCAGCCCACGACAGGGGACAGACTACGAGCAGTACTTC. Protein product: CASSPRQGTDYEQYF.